This TCR beta chain was captured by sequencing in a study of blood T cell repertoires in COVID-19 (TCRdb year 2020). Describing the broader study: The collaborator samples originated in the United States, Italy and Spain and spanned the acute and convalescent phases of COVID-19. Where available, HLA class I and class II types were obtained from metadata supplied by the sample provider rather than from assay-based typing. The sample metadata nearly always contained a de-identified subject ID, COVID-19 status, age in years and sex. Deeply sampled blood TCRbeta repertoires from subjects exposed to, actively infected with, or recovered from COVID-19 were included in the dataset. The samples were drawn from two sources: the first 160 participants of the ongoing ImmuneRACE study, and some 1,300 subjects contributed by 6 global collaborators. The repertoires were made available in a free public database intended to serve as a resource for research on the immune response to SARS-CoV-2. The material from the prospective study consisted of cDNA or gDNA derived from T cells, B-cell-depleted T cells, or PBMCs. Broad study findings and their caveats: How much clinical and demographic metadata was included differed by source and by participant, and the metadata was provided uncurated.

TCRbeta CDR3 regions were amplified from genomic DNA using the immunoSEQ Assay, a bias-controlled multiplex PCR. Per the source publication's procedure: The number of nucleated cells in each sample was estimated by amplification of reference gene primers within the assay. To quantify the absolute abundance of each unique TCRbeta CDR3 rearrangement, sequence reads were collapsed and filtered. For each sample, productive Simpson clonality was calculated as the square root of Simpson's diversity index over productive rearrangements. Sourced from immuneACCESS, this table was stored by TCRdb with only in-frame sequences that have V and J called. A share of the clones is absent; for the studies checked, an unresolved V gene accounts for under half, and the remainder has no known explanation. D and trimming were read from the DNA, whereas the V and J calls and clone size are those reported in that table. This sample holds 350,000 to 400,000 clones; approximately 88% were observed only once. The biggest ten clones account for under 4% of the sample.

Details on this clone: Its target antigen remains unknown. The sample holds no much larger clone one base away, and base qualities are not on file.

The CDR3 runs 17 amino acids, cysteine and phenylalanine included. Only the CDR3 region is kept as DNA, spanning 51 bases read in frame from base 1. For CDR1 and CDR2, the germline V gene lists SGHAT and FQNNGV. Compared with germline, V lacks 6 bases and J lacks 7 bases; bases without a gene match: 17. One collaborating source in Seattle enrolled patients while the patients were actively infected and followed the patients over time throughout the course of disease. Each collaborating institution followed its own protocols to collect whole blood in K2EDTA tubes. For TCRbeta analysis, collaborator samples were shipped as frozen whole blood, as isolated PBMCs, or as DNA extracted from either sample type.

Sequenced sample: peripheral blood. This sequence was found in a woman aged 30 to 39 with COVID-19, enrolled during active disease. The sequence joins TRBV11-2 to TRBJ2-1; TRBD2 aligns with 8 central bases. The DNA sequence is given as TGTGCCAGCAGGCTAGAGCCGTGGGCGGGGGGTGGTAATGAGCAGTTCTTC. Its translation reads: CASRLEPWAGGGNEQFF. Beyond the CDR3, the reference TRBV11-2 and TRBJ2-1 genes provide the residues; the full variable domain reads: EAGVAQSPRYKIIEKRQSVAFWCNPISGHATLYWYQQILGQGPKLLIQFQNNGVVDDSQLPKDRFSAERLKGVDSTLKIQPAKLEDSAVYLCASRLEPWAGGGNEQFFGPGTRLTVL.